There are a few counts of the clone carrying this TCR beta chain. Beta-chain TCR CDR3 regions were amplified from RNA transcripts. HTBI primers served in a first-round RT-PCR, which a second-round multiplex PCR followed. TCRdb re-called the multiplex PCR reads through MiXCR, storing one row per CDR3 protein. The table has 560,000 or so distinct CDR3 sequences, under 45% seen once. This specimen belongs to a study of Graves' ophthalmopathy and Graves' hyperthyroidism. The V gene end was trimmed by 0 bases and the J gene end by 8 bases; junction bases not matched to a gene: 4. The germline V gene has CDR1 SEHNR and CDR2 FQNEAQ (reference sequence). The CDR3 contains 16 residues.

The sequence derives from an adult man with Graves' hyperthyroidism. V and J are TRBV7-9 and TRBJ1-6; TRBD1 matches 10 bases. Sequenced sample: peripheral blood or thyroid tissue (not recorded which). The CDR3 region is CASSLAGGTGDSPLHF. The CDR3 region has the DNA TGTGCCAGCAGCTTAGCCGGTGGGACAGGGGATTCACCCCTCCACTTT.